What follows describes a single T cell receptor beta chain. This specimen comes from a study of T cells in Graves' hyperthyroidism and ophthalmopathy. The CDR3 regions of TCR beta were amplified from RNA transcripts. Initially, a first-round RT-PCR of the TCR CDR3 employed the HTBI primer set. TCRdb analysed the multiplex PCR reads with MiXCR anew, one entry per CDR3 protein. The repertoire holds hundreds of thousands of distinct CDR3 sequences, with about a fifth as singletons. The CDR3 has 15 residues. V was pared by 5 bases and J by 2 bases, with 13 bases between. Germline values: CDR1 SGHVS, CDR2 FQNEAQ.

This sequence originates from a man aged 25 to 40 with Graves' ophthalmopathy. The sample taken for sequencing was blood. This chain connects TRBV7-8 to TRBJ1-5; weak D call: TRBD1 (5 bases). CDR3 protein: CASSPGGRGNQPQHF. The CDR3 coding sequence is TGTGCCAGCAGCCCCGGGGGACGGGGCAATCAGCCCCAGCATTTT.